These 12 T cell receptor beta chains were sequenced from one sample in a study of shared clonotypes between healthy human individuals. The assay was immunoSEQ multiplex PCR, and TCRdb's table has in-frame clones only and misses some. The sample carries 85,000 to 100,000 clones, less than 80% recorded once. The sample consisted of memory CD8+ T cells sorted from blood. Indicated subset: CD45RO+ cells pooled with CCR7-negative TemRA cells. The receptors here all came from a man aged 25-45 years in good health.

This clone is a singleton in its sample. The CDR3 spells CASSFFGVTTSIYNEQFF. The CDR3 DNA reads TGCGCCAGCAGCTTTTTTGGTGTCACCACATCCATTTACAATGAGCAGTTCTTC. The genes are TRBV5-1 and TRBJ2-1, with D hard to call. Trimming left V 2 bases short and J 4 bases short, with 22 bases between. This CDR3 is built from 18 residues. Per germline, CDR1 SGHRS and CDR2 YFSETQ.

This chain connects TRBV7-6 to TRBJ2-1; the D is unclear. Germline loops: CDR1 SGHVS, CDR2 FNYEAQ. V lost 1 base to trimming and J lost 4 bases, with 5 bases between them. The CDR3 runs to 13 residues. The CDR3 bases are TGTGCCAGCAGCTTAGACGGGTACAATGAGCAGTTCTTC. Protein sequence: CASSLDGYNEQFF.

V gene TRBV15 combines with J gene TRBJ2-1; the D gene is possibly TRBD1 (5 bases). Trimming stripped 4 bases from V and 1 base from J, with 8 bases between. Germline lookup yields CDR1 LNHNV and CDR2 YYDKDF (reference sequence). The CDR3 runs to 14 residues. The CDR3 is CATSKDKSYNEQFF. The CDR3 DNA reads TGTGCCACCAGCAAGGACAAGTCCTACAATGAGCAGTTCTTC.

This clone has a count of ten or more. The chain combines TRBV6-1 with TRBJ1-5; D gene unclear. The CDR3 loop spans 18 amino acids. The V end lost 1 base, the J end lost 0 bases, and 16 bases lay between the germline ends. Germline V gives CDR1 MNHNS, CDR2 SASEGT. This chain's CDR3 is CASSEVKGSGFSNQPQHF. The CDR3 nucleotides read TGTGCCAGCAGTGAAGTTAAGGGCAGTGGGTTTAGCAATCAGCCCCAGCATTTT.

This chain joins TRBV7-9 and TRBJ2-3, with 10 positions matching TRBD2. Trimming took 5 bases from V and 4 from J; bases not matched to a gene: 9. CDR1 is SEHNR, CDR2 FQNEAQ, per germline (reference sequence). CDR3 length equals 16 residues. In DNA, the CDR3 is TGTGCCAGCAGCAGAAATAGCGGGAGGTTGGCAGATACGCAGTATTTT. Protein sequence: CASSRNSGRLADTQYF.

This chain joins TRBV15 and TRBJ2-5; D uncertain. Germline CDR1 is LNHNV and CDR2 is YYDKDF (reference sequence). The CDR3 spans 20 residues. Trimming took 3 bases from V and 0 from J, leaving 26 bases between them. The CDR3 spells CATSSGRLRYRPRYQETQYF. The CDR3 nucleotides are TGTGCCACCAGCAGTGGTAGACTTCGATACCGGCCTCGGTACCAAGAGACCCAGTACTTC.

The chain uses TRBV6-6 and TRBJ2-7; TRBD2 aligns across 7 bases. V shed 6 bases, J shed 6 bases, and the junction held 14 bases outside the gene matches. The germline V gene has CDR1 MNHNY and CDR2 SVGAGI (reference sequence). The CDR3 is 15 amino acids. Here the CDR3 reads CASSLSGDFSLEQYF. The DNA of the CDR3 is TGTGCCAGCAGCCTCAGCGGGGATTTCAGTCTCGAGCAGTACTTC.

This clone is termed medium-sized (0.01 to 0.1%). The chain links TRBV7-9 to TRBJ2-1, with TRBD2 as a possible D gene (6 bases). Between the trimmed V and J ends, which lost 1 base and 8 bases, there was a span of 12 bases. CDR1 SEHNR and CDR2 FQNEAQ come from the germline V gene (reference sequence). This CDR3 contains 14 residues. CDR3 bases: TGTGCCAGCAGCTTAGGCCTCGGCGGGGATGAGCAGTTCTTC. As protein: CASSLGLGGDEQFF.

This clone was recorded once. The gene calls are TRBV28 and TRBJ1-1, with 8 bases matching TRBD1. Trimming removed 4 bases from V and 5 bases from J; junction bases left unmatched: 9. From germline, CDR1 is MDHEN and CDR2 SYDVKM. The CDR3 consists of 15 residues. The CDR3 nucleotides are TGTGCCAGCAGTTCGCCGACAGGGGATGGTACTGAAGCTTTCTTT. Its translation: CASSSPTGDGTEAFF.

This clone was counted between two and nine times. V gene TRBV12-5 combines with J gene TRBJ1-1; D remains ambiguous. CDR1 is LGHNT and CDR2 is FRNRAP in the germline V gene. The CDR3 extends over 13 amino acids. The V end lost 3 bases, the J end lost 4 bases, and 9 bases lay between the germline ends. CDR3 residues: CASGLNGFTEAFF. Here the CDR3 DNA reads TGTGCTAGTGGTTTAAACGGGTTCACTGAAGCTTTCTTT. Full variable domain (remainder filled in from reference TRBV12-5 and TRBJ1-1): DARVTQTPRHKVTEMGQEVTMRCQPILGHNTVFWYRQTMMQGLELLAYFRNRAPLDDSGMPKDRFSAEMPDATLATLKIQPSEPRDSAVYFCASGLNGFTEAFFGQGTRLTVV.

This chain links TRBV7-9 with TRBJ2-1; D is perhaps TRBD1 or TRBD2 (5 bases each). The CDR3 has 15 residues. Per the germline V gene, CDR1 is SEHNR and CDR2 is FQNEAQ (reference sequence). V lost 5 bases and J 0 bases, leaving 11 bases between the germline ends. Here the CDR3 reads CASSTSGTSYNEQFF. The CDR3 region has the DNA TGTGCCAGCAGCACCTCAGGGACCTCCTACAATGAGCAGTTCTTC. The full variable domain, with the rest looked up from reference TRBV7-9 and TRBJ2-1, is DTGVSQNPRHKITKRGQNVTFRCDPISEHNRLYWYRQTLGQGPEFLTYFQNEAQLEKSRLLSDRFSAERPKGSFSTLEIQRTEQGDSAMYLCASSTSGTSYNEQFFGPGTRLTVL.

This clone was observed a few times. The rearrangement links TRBV7-3 to TRBJ2-2; no reliable D call. Between the trimmed V and J ends, which lost 6 bases and 4 bases, there was a span of 9 bases. Germline CDR1 is SGHTA and CDR2 is FQGTGA. The CDR3 covers 13 residues. The CDR3 region has the DNA TGTGCCAGCAGGGCAAATCCCACCGGGGAGCTGTTTTTT. It specifies CASRANPTGELFF.